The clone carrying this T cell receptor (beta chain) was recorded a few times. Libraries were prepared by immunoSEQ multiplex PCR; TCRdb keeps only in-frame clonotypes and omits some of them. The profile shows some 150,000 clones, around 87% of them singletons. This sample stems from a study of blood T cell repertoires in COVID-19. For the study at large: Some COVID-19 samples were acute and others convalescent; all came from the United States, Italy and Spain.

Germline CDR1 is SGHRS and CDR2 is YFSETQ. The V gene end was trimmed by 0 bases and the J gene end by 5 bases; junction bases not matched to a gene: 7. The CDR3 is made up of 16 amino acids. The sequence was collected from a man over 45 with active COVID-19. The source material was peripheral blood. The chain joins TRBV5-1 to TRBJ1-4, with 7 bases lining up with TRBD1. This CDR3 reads CASSLVGQSDNEKLFF. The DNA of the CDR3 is TGCGCCAGCAGCTTGGTGGGACAGTCGGACAATGAAAAACTGTTTTTT.